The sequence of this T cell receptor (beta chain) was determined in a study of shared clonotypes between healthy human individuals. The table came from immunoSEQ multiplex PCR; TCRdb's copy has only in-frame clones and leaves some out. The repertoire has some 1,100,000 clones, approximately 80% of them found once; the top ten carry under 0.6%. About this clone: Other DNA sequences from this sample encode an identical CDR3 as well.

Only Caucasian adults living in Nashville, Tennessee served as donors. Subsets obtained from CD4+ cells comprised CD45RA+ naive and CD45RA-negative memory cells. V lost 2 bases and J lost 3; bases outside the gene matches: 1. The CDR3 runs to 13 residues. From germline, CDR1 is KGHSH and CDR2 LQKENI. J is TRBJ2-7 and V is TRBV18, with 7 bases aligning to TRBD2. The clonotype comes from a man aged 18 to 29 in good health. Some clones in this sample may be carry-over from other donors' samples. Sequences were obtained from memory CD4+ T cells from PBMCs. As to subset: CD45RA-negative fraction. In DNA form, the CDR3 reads TGTGCCAGCTCACCATCTAGCGGCTACGAGCAGTACTTC. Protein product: CASSPSSGYEQYF.